The sequence of this TCR beta chain was determined in a study of T cells in Graves' hyperthyroidism and ophthalmopathy. Across the study: The initial diagnosis was the point when peripheral blood was collected, ahead of any treatment. Study-wide results and caveats: A 13 V-J signature model discriminated ophthalmopathy versus stable hyperthyroidism.

Amplification targeted TCR beta CDR3 regions from RNA transcripts. RT-PCR in the first round (using the HTBI primer set) targeted the TCR CDR3. MiXCR was run by TCRdb on the multiplex PCR reads, yielding one entry per CDR3 protein. The data contain about 420,000 distinct CDR3 sequences, about an eighth of them singletons. Trimming pared 1 base from V and 2 bases from J, leaving 12 bases between. There are 15 residues in the CDR3. The V gene's germline CDR1 is SGHAT and CDR2 FQNNGV. This clonotype was detected many times. No antigen is known for it. Diagnosis relied on clinical symptoms, serum thyroxine and TRAb, thyroid ultrasound and orbital computed tomography. The PBMCs studied were ones that came from 8.5 to 10 ml fresh peripheral blood.

This chain connects TRBV11-2 to TRBJ2-7, with D possibly TRBD1 on 5 matching bases. This clonotype was sampled from a woman aged 18-30 years with Graves' hyperthyroidism. Source material: blood. Here the CDR3 reads CASSLVQGGTYEQYF. The CDR3 nucleotides are TGTGCCAGCAGCTTAGTCCAGGGTGGTACCTACGAGCAGTACTTC.